This T cell receptor beta chain was sequenced during a study of T cells in Graves' hyperthyroidism and ophthalmopathy. The CDR3 is 14 amino acids. The V segment lost 4 bases and the J segment 2 bases; nucleotides outside the gene matches: 4. Researchers amplified the TCR beta CDR3 regions from RNA transcripts. Using the HTBI primer set, a first-round RT-PCR was run on the TCR CDR3. TCRdb re-called the multiplex PCR reads through MiXCR, storing one row per CDR3 protein. The repertoire includes fewer than 850,000 distinct CDR3 sequences, roughly 17% of them detected once, and roughly 15% sits in the top ten. Over 18 months, lack of ophthalmopathy progression marked Graves' hyperthyroidism as stable. Patients aged 18 to 65 had newly diagnosed hyperthyroidism that had lasted under 2 months. Study-wide results and limits: Stable hyperthyroidism was separated from ophthalmopathy by a model based on 13 V-J features. Most clonotypes that expanded in the thyroid above 0.001 also showed up in blood.

This clonotype was picked up many times. The target antigen is unknown. The receptor was isolated from a man over 45 with Graves' hyperthyroidism. This rearrangement joins TRBV12-3 or TRBV12-4 to TRBJ2-7, with TRBD1 matching over 8 bases. Sequenced material: blood. DNA for the CDR3: TGTGCCAGCAGTTCAGCACAGGGGGCCTACGAGCAGTACTTC. It encodes CASSSAQGAYEQYF.